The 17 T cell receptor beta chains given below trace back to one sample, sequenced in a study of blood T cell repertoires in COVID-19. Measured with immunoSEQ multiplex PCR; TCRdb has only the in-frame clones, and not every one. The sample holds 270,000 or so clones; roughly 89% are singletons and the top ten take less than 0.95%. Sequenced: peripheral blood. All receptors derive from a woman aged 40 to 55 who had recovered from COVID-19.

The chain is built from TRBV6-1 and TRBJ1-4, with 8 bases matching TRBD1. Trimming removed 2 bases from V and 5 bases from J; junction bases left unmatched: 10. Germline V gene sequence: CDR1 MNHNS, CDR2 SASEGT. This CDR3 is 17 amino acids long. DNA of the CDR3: TGTGCCAGCAGTGAATTGACACCAGGGGGCTCAAATGAAAAACTGTTTTTT. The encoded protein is CASSELTPGGSNEKLFF.

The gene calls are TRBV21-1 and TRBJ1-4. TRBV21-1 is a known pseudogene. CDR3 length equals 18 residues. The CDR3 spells CASSKGRRTGTRDEKLFF. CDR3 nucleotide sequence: TGTGCCAGCAGCAAAGGACGACGAACCGGGACTCGGGATGAAAAACTGTTTTTT.

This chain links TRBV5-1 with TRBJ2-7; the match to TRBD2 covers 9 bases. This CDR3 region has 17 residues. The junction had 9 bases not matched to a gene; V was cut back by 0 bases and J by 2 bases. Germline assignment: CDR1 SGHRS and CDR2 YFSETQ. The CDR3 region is CASSLGIFVAGAYEQYF. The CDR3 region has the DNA TGCGCCAGCAGCTTGGGGATTTTCGTAGCGGGAGCCTACGAGCAGTACTTC.

The DNA of the CDR3 is TGCGCCAGCAGCCAACCGGGACAGAGTTATCAGCCCCAGCATTTT. Encoded protein: CASSQPGQSYQPQHF. V is TRBV4-1 and J is TRBJ1-5; 7 nucleotides match TRBD1. The V gene's germline CDR1 is MGHRA and CDR2 YSYEKL. V shed 2 bases, J shed 5 bases, and the junction held 6 bases outside the gene matches. The CDR3 extends over 15 amino acids.

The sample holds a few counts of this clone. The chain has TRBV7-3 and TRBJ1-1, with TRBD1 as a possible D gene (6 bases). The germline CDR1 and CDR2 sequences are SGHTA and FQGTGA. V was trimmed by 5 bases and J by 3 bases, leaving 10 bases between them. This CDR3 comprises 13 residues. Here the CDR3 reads CASSQGQHTEAFF. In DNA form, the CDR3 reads TGTGCCAGCAGCCAAGGACAGCACACTGAAGCTTTCTTT.

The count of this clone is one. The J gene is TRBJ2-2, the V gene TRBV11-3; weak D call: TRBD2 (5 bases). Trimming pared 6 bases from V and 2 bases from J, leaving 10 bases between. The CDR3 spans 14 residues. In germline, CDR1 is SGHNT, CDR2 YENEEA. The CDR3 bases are TGTGCCAGCAGGCAACGGGGAAACACCGGGGAGCTGTTTTTT. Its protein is CASRQRGNTGELFF.

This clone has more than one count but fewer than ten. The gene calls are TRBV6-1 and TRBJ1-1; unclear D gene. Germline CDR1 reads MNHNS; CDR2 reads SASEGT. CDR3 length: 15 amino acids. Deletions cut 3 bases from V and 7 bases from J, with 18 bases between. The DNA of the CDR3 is TGTGCCAGCAGTGAGAGGGCAGAGGCCGACAATGAAGCTTTCTTT. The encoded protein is CASSERAEADNEAFF.

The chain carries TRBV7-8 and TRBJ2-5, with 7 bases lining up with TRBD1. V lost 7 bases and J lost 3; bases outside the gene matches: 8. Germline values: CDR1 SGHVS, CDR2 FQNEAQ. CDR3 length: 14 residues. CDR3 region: CASTPDRVKETQYF. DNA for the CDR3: TGTGCCAGCACCCCCGACAGGGTGAAAGAGACCCAGTACTTC.

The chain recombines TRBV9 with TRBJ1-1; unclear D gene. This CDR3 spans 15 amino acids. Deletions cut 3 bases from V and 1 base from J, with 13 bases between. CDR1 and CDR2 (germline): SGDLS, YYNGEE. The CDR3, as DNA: TGTGCCAGCAGCGAAAATACAGAGAAGAACACTGAAGCTTTCTTT. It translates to CASSENTEKNTEAFF.

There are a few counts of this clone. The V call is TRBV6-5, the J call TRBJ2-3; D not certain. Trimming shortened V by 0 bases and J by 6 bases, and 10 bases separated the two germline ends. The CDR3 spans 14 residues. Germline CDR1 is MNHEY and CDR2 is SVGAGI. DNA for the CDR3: TGTGCCAGCAGTTACTCGTCGGTTAAGGATACGCAGTATTTT. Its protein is CASSYSSVKDTQYF.

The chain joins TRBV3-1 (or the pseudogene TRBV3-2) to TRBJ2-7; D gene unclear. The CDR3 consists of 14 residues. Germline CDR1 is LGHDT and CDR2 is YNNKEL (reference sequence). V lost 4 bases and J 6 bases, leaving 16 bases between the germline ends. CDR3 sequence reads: CASSPMTDSGEQYF. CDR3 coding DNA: TGTGCCAGCAGCCCAATGACTGACTCCGGCGAGCAGTACTTC.

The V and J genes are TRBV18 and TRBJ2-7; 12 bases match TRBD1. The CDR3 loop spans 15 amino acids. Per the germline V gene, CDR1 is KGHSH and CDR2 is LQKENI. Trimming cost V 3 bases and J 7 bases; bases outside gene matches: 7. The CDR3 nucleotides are TGTGCCAGCTCACCTCCGGGACAGGGGGCGGGAGAGCAGTACTTC. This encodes CASSPPGQGAGEQYF.

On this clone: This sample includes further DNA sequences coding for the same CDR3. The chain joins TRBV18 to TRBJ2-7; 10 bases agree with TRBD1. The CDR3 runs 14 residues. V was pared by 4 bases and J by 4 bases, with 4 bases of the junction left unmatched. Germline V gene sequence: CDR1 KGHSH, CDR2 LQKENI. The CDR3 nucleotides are TGTGCCAGCTCACTCCGGGACAGGGGTTACGAGCAGTACTTC. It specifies CASSLRDRGYEQYF.

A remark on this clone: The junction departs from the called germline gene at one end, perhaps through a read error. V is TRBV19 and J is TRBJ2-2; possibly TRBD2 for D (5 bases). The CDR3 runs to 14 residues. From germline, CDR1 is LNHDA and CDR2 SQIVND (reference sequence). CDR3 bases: TGTGCCAGTAGATACGGGCCGAACACCGGGGAGCTATTTTTT. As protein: CASRYGPNTGELFF.

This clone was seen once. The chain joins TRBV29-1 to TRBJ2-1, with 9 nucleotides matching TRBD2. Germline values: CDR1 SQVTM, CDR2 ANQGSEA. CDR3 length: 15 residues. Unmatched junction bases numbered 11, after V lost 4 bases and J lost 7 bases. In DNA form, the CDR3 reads TGCAGCGTTGGGCAATGGACTAGCGCCGGGAATGAGCAGTTCTTC. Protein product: CSVGQWTSAGNEQFF.

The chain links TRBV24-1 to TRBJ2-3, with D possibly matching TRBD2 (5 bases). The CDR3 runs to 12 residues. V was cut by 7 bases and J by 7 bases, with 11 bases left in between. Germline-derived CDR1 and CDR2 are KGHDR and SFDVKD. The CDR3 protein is CATSGEGHTQYF. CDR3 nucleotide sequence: TGTGCCACCAGCGGCGAGGGCCATACGCAGTATTTT.

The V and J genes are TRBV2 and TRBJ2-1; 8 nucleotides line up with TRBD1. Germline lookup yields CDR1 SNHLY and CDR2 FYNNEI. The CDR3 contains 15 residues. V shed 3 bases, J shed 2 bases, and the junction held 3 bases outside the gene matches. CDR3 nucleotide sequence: TGTGCCAGCAGTGACGACAGGGGAACCTACAATGAGCAGTTCTTC. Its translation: CASSDDRGTYNEQFF.